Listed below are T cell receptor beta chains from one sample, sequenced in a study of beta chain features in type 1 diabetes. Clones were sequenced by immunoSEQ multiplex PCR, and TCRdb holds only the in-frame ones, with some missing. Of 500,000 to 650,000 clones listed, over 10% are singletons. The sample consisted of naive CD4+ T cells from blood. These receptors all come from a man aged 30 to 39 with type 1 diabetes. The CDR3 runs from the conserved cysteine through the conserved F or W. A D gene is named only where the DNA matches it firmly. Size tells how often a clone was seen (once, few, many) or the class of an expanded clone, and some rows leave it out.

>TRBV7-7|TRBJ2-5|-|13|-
CASSLNLEETQYF
TGTGCTAGCAGCTTAAACCTGGAGGAGACCCAGTACTTC
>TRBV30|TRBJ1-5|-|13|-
CAWNRGSNQPQHF
TGTGCCTGGAATCGTGGTAGCAATCAGCCCCAGCATTTT
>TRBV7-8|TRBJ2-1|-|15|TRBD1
CASSPGQGSGNEQFF
TGTGCCAGCAGCCCCGGACAGGGGTCAGGCAATGAGCAGTTCTTC
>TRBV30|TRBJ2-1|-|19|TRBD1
CAWSPTGAALLSSYNEQFF
TGTGCCTGGAGTCCTACAGGGGCCGCCCTCCTTAGCTCCTACAATGAGCAGTTCTTC
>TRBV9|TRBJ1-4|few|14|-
CASSGGQSNEKLFF
TGTGCCAGCAGCGGCGGACAGTCTAATGAAAAACTGTTTTTT
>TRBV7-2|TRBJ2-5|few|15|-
CASSLNDGTQETQYF
TGTGCCAGCAGCTTAAATGACGGTACTCAAGAGACCCAGTACTTC
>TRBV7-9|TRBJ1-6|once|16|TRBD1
CAGSPDRTGESSPLHF
TGTGCCGGCAGCCCTGACCGGACAGGGGAAAGTTCACCCCTCCACTTT
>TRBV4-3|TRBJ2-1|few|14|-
CASSHWFDDNEQFF
TGCGCCAGCAGCCACTGGTTTGACGATAATGAGCAGTTCTTC
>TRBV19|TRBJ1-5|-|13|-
CASSILGNQPQHF
TGTGCCAGTAGTATTCTGGGGAATCAGCCCCAGCATTTT
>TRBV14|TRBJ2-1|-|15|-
CASSQERRDYNEQFF
TGTGCCAGCAGCCAAGAGCGCAGGGACTACAATGAGCAGTTCTTC
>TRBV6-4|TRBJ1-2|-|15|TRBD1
CASSEEGTGIDGYTF
TGTGCCAGCAGTGAAGAAGGGACAGGGATCGATGGCTACACCTTC
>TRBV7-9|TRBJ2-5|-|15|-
CASTPGVWGQETQYF
TGTGCCAGCACCCCCGGGGTTTGGGGCCAAGAGACCCAGTACTTC
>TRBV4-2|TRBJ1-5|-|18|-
CASSQVPTGSGYNQPQHF
TGTGCCAGCAGCCAAGTTCCAACCGGCTCAGGGTACAATCAGCCCCAGCATTTT
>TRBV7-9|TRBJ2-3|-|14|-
CASSPWGGTDTQYF
TGTGCCAGCAGCCCCTGGGGCGGCACAGATACGCAGTATTTT
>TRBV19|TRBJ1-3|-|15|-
CASSIQWTSGNTIYF
TGTGCCAGTAGTATACAGTGGACGTCTGGAAACACCATATATTTT
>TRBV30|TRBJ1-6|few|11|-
CAWSANSPLHF
TGTGCCTGGAGTGCTAATTCACCCCTCCACTTT
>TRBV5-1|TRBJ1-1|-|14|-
CASSSLRVNTEAFF
TGCGCCAGCAGCTCCCTCAGGGTGAACACTGAAGCTTTCTTT
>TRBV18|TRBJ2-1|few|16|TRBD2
CASSPPASGGKYEQFF
TGTGCCAGCTCACCACCGGCTAGCGGGGGGAAGTATGAGCAGTTCTTC
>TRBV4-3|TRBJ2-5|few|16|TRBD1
CASSQDVAGGGETQYF
TGCGCCAGCAGCCAAGATGTGGCAGGGGGCGGGGAGACCCAGTACTTC
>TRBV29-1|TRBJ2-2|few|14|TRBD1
CSVEARTGTGELFF
TGCAGCGTTGAAGCCCGGACAGGGACCGGGGAGCTGTTTTTT
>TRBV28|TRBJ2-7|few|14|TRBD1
CASSSGTGGYEQYF
TGTGCCAGCAGTTCGGGGACAGGGGGCTACGAGCAGTACTTC
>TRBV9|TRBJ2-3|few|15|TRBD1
CASSPQGGLVDTQYF
TGTGCCAGCAGCCCACAGGGGGGCTTAGTAGATACGCAGTATTTT
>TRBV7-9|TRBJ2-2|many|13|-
CASSFERTGELFF
TGTGCCAGCAGCTTTGAGAGAACCGGGGAGCTGTTTTTT
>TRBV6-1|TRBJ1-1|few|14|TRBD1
CASSLQGAGTEAFF
TGTGCCAGCAGTTTACAGGGGGCTGGCACTGAAGCTTTCTTT